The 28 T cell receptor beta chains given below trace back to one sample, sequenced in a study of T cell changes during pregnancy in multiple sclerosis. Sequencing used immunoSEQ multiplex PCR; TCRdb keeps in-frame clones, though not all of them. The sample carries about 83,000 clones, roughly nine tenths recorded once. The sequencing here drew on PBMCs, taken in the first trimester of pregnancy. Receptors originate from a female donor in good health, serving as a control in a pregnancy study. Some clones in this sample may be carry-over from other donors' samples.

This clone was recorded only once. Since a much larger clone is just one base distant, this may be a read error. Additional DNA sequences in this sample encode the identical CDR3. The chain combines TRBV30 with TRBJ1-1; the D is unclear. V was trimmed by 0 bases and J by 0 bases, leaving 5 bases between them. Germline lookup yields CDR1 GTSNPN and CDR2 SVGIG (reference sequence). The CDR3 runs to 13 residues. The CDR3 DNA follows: TGTGCCTGGAGTGTAACAGTGAACACTGAAGCTTTCTTT. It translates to CAWSVTVNTEAFF.

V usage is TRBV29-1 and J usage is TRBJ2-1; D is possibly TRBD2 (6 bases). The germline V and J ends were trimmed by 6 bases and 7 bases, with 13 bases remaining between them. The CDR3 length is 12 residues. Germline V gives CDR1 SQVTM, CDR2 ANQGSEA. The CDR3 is CSVGTGENEQFF. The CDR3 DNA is TGCAGCGTGGGGACGGGGGAAAATGAGCAGTTCTTC.

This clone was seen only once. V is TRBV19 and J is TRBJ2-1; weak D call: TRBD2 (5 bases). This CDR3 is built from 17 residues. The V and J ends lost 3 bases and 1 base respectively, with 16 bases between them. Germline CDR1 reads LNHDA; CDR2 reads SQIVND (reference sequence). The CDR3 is CASSIAPEGVSYNEQFF. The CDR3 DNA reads TGTGCCAGTAGTATCGCTCCCGAGGGCGTGTCCTACAATGAGCAGTTCTTC.

CDR3 sequence reads: CASSQDLTSSGIQYF. As DNA, the CDR3 is TGCGCCAGCAGCCAAGATCTTACTAGCTCGGGCATTCAGTACTTC. The chain carries TRBV4-3 and TRBJ2-4; D might be TRBD2 (6 bases). V lost 0 bases and J 9 bases, leaving 15 bases between the germline ends. The CDR3 is made up of 15 amino acids. Germline lookup yields CDR1 LGHNA and CDR2 YSLEER.

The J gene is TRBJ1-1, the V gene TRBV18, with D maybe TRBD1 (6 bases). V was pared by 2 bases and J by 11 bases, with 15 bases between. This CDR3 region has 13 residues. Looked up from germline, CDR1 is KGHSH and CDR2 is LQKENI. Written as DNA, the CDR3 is TGTGCCAGCTCACCAACCACAGGGATTGCGGCTTTCTTT. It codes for CASSPTTGIAAFF. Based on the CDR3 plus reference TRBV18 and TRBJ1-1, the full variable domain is NAGVMQNPRHLVRRRGQEARLRCSPMKGHSHVYWYRQLPEEGLKFMVYLQKENIIDESGMPKERFSAEFPKEGPSILRIQQVVRGDSAAYFCASSPTTGIAAFFGQGTRLTVV.

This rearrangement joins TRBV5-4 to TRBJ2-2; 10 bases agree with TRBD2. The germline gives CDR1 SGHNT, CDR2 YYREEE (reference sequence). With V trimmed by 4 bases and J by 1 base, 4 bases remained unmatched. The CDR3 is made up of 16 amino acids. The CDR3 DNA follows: TGTGCCAGCAGCACGGGACTAGCGTTGAACACCGGGGAGCTGTTTTTT. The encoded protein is CASSTGLALNTGELFF.

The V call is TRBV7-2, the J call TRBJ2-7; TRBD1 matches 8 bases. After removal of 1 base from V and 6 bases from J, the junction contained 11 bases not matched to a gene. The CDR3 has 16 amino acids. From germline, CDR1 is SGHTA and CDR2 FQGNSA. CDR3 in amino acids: CASSLDVGTGRFEQYF. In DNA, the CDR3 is TGTGCCAGCAGCTTAGATGTCGGGACAGGTCGTTTCGAGCAGTACTTC.

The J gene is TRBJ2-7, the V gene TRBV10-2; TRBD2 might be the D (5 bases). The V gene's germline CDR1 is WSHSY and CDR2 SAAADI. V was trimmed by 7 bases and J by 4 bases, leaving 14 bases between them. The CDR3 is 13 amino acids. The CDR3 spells CASKGDPKYEQYF. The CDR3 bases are TGCGCCAGCAAGGGAGACCCAAAGTACGAGCAGTACTTC.

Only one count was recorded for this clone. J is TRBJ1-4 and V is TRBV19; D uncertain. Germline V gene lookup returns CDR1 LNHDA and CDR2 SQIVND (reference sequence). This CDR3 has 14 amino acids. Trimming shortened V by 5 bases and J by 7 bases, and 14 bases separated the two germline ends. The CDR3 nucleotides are TGTGCCAGTAGTGACGATATTGGAGGTGAAAAACTGTTTTTT. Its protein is CASSDDIGGEKLFF.

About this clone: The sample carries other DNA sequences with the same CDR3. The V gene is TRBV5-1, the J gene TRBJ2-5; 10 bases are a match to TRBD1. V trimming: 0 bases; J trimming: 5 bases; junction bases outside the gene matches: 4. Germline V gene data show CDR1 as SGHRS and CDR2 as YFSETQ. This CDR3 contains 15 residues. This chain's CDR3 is CASSLGGQGSETQYF. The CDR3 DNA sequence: TGCGCCAGCAGCTTGGGGGGACAGGGGAGCGAGACCCAGTACTTC.

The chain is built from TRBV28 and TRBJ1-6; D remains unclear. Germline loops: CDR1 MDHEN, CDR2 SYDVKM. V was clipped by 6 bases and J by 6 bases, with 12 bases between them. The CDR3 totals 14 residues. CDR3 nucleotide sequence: TGTGCCAGCAGGGAACAGATGTTTAATTCACCCCTCCACTTT. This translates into CASREQMFNSPLHF.

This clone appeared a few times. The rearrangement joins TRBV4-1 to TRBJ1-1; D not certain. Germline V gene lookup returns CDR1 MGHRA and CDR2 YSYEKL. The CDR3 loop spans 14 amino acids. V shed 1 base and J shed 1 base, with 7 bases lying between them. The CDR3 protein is CASSQGPGNTEAFF. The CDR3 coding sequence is TGCGCCAGCAGCCAAGGGCCGGGGAACACTGAAGCTTTCTTT.

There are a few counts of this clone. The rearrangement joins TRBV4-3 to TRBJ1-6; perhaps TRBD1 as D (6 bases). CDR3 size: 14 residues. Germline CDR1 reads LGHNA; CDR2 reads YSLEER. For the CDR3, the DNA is TGCCCGAGATTGGTGGACAGCCTGAATTCACCCCTCCACTTT. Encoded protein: CPRLVDSLNSPLHF.

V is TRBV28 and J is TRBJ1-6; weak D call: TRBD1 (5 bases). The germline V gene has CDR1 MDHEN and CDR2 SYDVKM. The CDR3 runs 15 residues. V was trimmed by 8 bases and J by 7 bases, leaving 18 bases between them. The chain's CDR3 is CASRGRTGGNSPLHF. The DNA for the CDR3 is TGTGCCAGCCGGGGGAGGACGGGGGGGAATTCACCCCTCCACTTT.

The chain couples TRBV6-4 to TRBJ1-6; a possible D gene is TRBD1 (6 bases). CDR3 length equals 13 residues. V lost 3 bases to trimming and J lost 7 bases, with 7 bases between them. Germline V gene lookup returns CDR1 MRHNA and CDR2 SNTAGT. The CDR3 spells CASSEDSNSPLHF. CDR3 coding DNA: TGTGCCAGCAGTGAGGACAGCAATTCACCCCTCCACTTT.

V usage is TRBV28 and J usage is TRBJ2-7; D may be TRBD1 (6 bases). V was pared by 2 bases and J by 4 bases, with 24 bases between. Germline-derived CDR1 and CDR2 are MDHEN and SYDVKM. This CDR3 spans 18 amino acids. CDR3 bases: TGTGCCAGCAGTTTAGATCTGGGGGCCGAAAGCCTCAATTACGAGCAGTACTTC. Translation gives CASSLDLGAESLNYEQYF. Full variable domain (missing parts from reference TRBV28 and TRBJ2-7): DVKVTQSSRYLVKRTGEKVFLECVQDMDHENMFWYRQDPGLGLRLIYFSYDVKMKEKGDIPEGYSVSREKKERFSLILESASTNQTSMYLCASSLDLGAESLNYEQYFGPGTRLTVT.

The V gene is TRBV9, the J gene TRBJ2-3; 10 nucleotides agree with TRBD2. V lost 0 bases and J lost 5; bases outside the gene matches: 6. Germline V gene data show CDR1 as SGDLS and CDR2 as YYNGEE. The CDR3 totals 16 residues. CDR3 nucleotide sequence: TGTGCCAGCAGCGTAGGGGCTAGCGGGAGAAAAGATACGCAGTATTTT. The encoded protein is CASSVGASGRKDTQYF.

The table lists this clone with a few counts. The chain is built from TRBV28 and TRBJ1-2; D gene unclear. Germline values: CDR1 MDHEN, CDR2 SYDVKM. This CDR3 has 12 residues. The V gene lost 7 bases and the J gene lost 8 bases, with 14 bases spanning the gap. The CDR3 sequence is CASTTESLGYTF. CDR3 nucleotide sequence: TGTGCCAGCACTACAGAATCCTTGGGCTACACCTTC.

The CDR3 region has the DNA TGTGCCAGCAGCCCGGAAGACCGGGGGAGGTCTAACTACGAGCAGTACTTC. Protein sequence: CASSPEDRGRSNYEQYF. The chain combines TRBV5-8 with TRBJ2-7, with D perhaps matching TRBD2 (6 bases). The germline V gene encodes CDR1 SGHTS and CDR2 YDEGEE. The CDR3 loop spans 17 amino acids. Trimming pared 4 bases from V and 3 bases from J, leaving 23 bases between.

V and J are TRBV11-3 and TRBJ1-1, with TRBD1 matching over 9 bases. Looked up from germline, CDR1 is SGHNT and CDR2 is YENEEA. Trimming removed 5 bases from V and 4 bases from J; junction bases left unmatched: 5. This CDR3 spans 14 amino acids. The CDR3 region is CASSPGQGSTEAFF. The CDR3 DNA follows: TGTGCCAGCAGCCCCGGACAGGGGTCCACTGAAGCTTTCTTT.

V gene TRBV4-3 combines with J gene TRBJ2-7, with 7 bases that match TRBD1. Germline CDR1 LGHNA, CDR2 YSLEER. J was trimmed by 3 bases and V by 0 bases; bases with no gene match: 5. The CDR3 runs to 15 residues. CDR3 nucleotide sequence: TGCGCCAGCAGCCAAGACTCGGGACAGTTCTACGAGCAGTACTTC. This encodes CASSQDSGQFYEQYF.

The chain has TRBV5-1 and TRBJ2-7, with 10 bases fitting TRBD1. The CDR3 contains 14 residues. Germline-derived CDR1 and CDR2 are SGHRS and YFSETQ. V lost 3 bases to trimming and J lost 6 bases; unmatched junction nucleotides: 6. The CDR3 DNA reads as TGCGCCAGCAGCTCGGGACAGGGGCGCGGCGAGCAGTACTTC. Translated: CASSSGQGRGEQYF.

CDR3 amino acids: CASSTGPETEAFF. The CDR3 nucleotides read TGCGCCAGCAGCACAGGACCAGAGACTGAAGCTTTCTTT. The V and J genes are TRBV5-1 and TRBJ1-1; weak D call: TRBD1 (5 bases). This CDR3 has 13 amino acids. With 4 bases removed from V and 5 bases from J, the gap between germline ends came to 12 bases. CDR1 is SGHRS and CDR2 is YFSETQ in the germline V gene. Drawing the rest from reference TRBV5-1 and TRBJ1-1, the complete variable domain is KAGVTQTPRYLIKTRGQQVTLSCSPISGHRSVSWYQQTPGQGLQFLFEYFSETQRNKGNFPGRFSGRQFSNSRSEMNVSTLELGDSALYLCASSTGPETEAFFGQGTRLTVV.

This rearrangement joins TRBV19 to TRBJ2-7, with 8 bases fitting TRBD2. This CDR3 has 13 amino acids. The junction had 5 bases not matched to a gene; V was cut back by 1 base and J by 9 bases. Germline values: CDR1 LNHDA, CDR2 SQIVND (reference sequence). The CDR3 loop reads CASSIGAGVAQYF. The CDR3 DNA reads TGTGCCAGTAGTATAGGAGCGGGAGTGGCGCAGTACTTC.

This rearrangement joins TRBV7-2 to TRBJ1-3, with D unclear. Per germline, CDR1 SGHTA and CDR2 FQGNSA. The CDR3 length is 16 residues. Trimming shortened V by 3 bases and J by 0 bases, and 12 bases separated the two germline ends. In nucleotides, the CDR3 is TGTGCCAGCAGCTTTGGAGGGCCCGACTCTGGAAACACCATATATTTT. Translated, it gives CASSFGGPDSGNTIYF.

CDR3 DNA: TGTGCCAGCACCCAAGACAGGGGGCTGAACACTGAAGCTTTCTTT. Amino acid sequence: CASTQDRGLNTEAFF. The chain couples TRBV6-5 to TRBJ1-1; 10 nucleotides match TRBD1. The CDR3 is made up of 15 amino acids. CDR1 MNHEY and CDR2 SVGAGI come from the germline V gene. V lost 7 bases, J lost 0 bases, and 5 bases stayed unmatched.

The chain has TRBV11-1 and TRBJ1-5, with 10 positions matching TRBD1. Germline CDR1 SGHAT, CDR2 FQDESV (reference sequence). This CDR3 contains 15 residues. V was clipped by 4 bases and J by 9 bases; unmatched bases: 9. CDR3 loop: CASSSTGTGERPQHF. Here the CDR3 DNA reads TGTGCCAGCAGCTCCACCGGGACAGGGGAACGGCCCCAGCATTTT.

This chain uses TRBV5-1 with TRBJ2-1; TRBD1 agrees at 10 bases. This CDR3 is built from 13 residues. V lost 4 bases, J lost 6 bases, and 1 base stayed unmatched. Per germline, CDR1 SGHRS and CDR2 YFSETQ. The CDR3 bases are TGCGCCAGCAGCCGGACAGGGGGCAATGAGCAGTTCTTC. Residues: CASSRTGGNEQFF.